These 30 T cell receptor beta chains were all obtained from the same sample, sequenced in a study of blood T cells in healthy people across ages. A second PCR, run for about 7 to 11 cycles, used a sample-barcoded 5' primer plus a J-beta primer mix. TCRdb ran MiXCR on the 5' RACE reads and lists one entry per CDR3 protein. The table includes more than 1,000,000 distinct CDR3 sequences, under 30% detected once. These data are also associated with another study on T cells of mothers and their children.

The sequenced material came from blood. The receptors originated from a girl aged 2-10 years in good health.

This rearrangement joins TRBV20-1 to TRBJ2-1, with D uncertain. This CDR3 contains 12 residues. Trimming left V 7 bases short and J 5 bases short, with 12 bases between. Looked up from germline, CDR1 is DFQATT and CDR2 is SNEGSKA (reference sequence). The CDR3 nucleotides read TGCAGTGGGGGTGGGCGAAACAATGAGCAGTTCTTC. Amino acids: CSGGGRNNEQFF.

This clonotype was seen a handful of times. The V and J genes are TRBV7-9 and TRBJ1-6; tentative D call: TRBD1 (5 bases). V lost 4 bases and J 8 bases, leaving 12 bases between the germline ends. Germline V CDR1 and CDR2: SEHNR, FQNEAQ (reference sequence). CDR3 length: 14 residues. Here the CDR3 reads CASSSRDSYSPLHF. In DNA form, the CDR3 reads TGTGCCAGCAGCTCTCGGGACTCTTATTCACCCCTCCACTTT.

This clonotype appeared a few times. The chain has TRBV27 and TRBJ2-5; the D gene could be TRBD1 or TRBD2 (7 bases each). CDR3 length equals 15 residues. Trimming left V 2 bases short and J 5 bases short, with 15 bases between. CDR1 MNHEY and CDR2 SMNVEV come from the germline V gene (reference sequence). Written as DNA, the CDR3 is TGTGCCAGCAGTTTAAGAAGGGGGCGGGAGGAGACCCAGTACTTC. This translates into CASSLRRGREETQYF.

This clonotype is a singleton in its sample. The genes are TRBV7-9 and TRBJ1-4; tentatively, D is TRBD1 (5 bases). CDR3 size: 14 residues. Germline CDR1 reads SEHNR; CDR2 reads FQNEAQ (reference sequence). V lost 6 bases and J 7 bases, leaving 15 bases between the germline ends. The CDR3 DNA sequence: TGTGCCAGCAGGGGCGACAGTCGTGGTGAAAAACTGTTTTTT. This translates into CASRGDSRGEKLFF.

V is TRBV15 and J is TRBJ2-5; D perhaps matches TRBD2 (5 bases). The CDR3 runs 15 residues. The V gene lost 8 bases and the J gene lost 2 bases, with 18 bases spanning the gap. Germline lookup yields CDR1 LNHNV and CDR2 YYDKDF (reference sequence). CDR3 bases: TGTGCCACCGGAGTATCGGTTTCGGGGCAAGAGACCCAGTACTTC. This translates into CATGVSVSGQETQYF.

This clonotype has just a few counts. The chain couples TRBV7-8 to TRBJ2-1; 9 bases are a match to TRBD2. The CDR3 has 17 amino acids. Germline values: CDR1 SGHVS, CDR2 FQNEAQ. Germline trimming cut 5 bases from V and 6 bases from J; bases unmatched to any gene: 14. The CDR3 loop reads CASSQGAIAGVSNEQFF. CDR3 DNA: TGTGCCAGCAGCCAAGGGGCCATAGCGGGAGTCTCCAATGAGCAGTTCTTC. The variable domain in full, with the rest retrieved from reference TRBV7-8 and TRBJ2-1, is GAGVSQSPRYKVAKRGQDVALRCDPISGHVSLFWYQQALGQGPEFLTYFQNEAQLDKSGLPSDRFFAERPEGSVSTLKIQRTQQEDSAVYLCASSQGAIAGVSNEQFFGPGTRLTVL.

For this clonotype: This could be a read error, since a much larger clone is one nucleotide away. The rearrangement joins TRBV6-6 to TRBJ1-5; no clear D gene. The CDR3 loop spans 12 amino acids. The germline CDR1 and CDR2 sequences are MNHNY and SVGAGI (reference sequence). CDR3 sequence: CASKNGNRPQHF. CDR3 in DNA: TGTGCCAGCAAGAATGGCAATCGGCCCCAGCATTTT.

The table lists this clonotype with a few counts. V and J are TRBV5-1 and TRBJ2-1, with 8 nucleotides matching TRBD1. The V segment lost 3 bases and the J segment 5 bases; nucleotides outside the gene matches: 7. The CDR3 extends over 15 amino acids. Germline V gene data show CDR1 as SGHRS and CDR2 as YFSETQ. The CDR3 coding sequence is TGCGCCAGCAGCTCCCGACAGGGGCCCAACAATGAGCAGTTCTTC. Protein product: CASSSRQGPNNEQFF.

The chain recombines TRBV20-1 with TRBJ2-1; 9 nucleotides line up with TRBD2. CDR1 and CDR2 (germline): DFQATT, SNEGSKA (reference sequence). The CDR3 length is 14 residues. V dropped 5 bases and J dropped 1; count of bases not matched to a gene: 3. The CDR3 sequence: CSALSGRSYNEQFF. CDR3 DNA sequence: TGCAGTGCTCTAAGCGGGAGGTCCTACAATGAGCAGTTCTTC.

This clonotype was detected a few times. This chain links TRBV29-1 with TRBJ1-2; D ambiguous. Per the germline V gene, CDR1 is SQVTM and CDR2 is ANQGSEA. The CDR3 covers 13 residues. V was shortened by 4 bases and J by 4 bases, with 13 bases between the two germline ends. CDR3 sequence reads: CSVALAISYGYTF. The CDR3 DNA reads TGCAGCGTTGCTTTGGCCATTTCCTATGGCTACACCTTC. The variable domain in full, with the rest retrieved from reference TRBV29-1 and TRBJ1-2, is SAVISQKPSRDICQRGTSLTIQCQVDSQVTMMFWYRQQPGQSLTLIATANQGSEATYESGFVIDKFPISRPNLTFSTLTVSNMSPEDSSIYLCSVALAISYGYTFGSGTRLTVV.

The chain uses TRBV29-1 and TRBJ2-1, with D possibly TRBD1 on 5 matching bases. The CDR3 covers 9 residues. Germline assignment: CDR1 SQVTM and CDR2 ANQGSEA. V gave up 7 bases and J gave up 10 bases, with 8 bases separating them. Here the CDR3 DNA reads TGCAGCGCGTCAGGGGAGCAGTTCTTC. This encodes CSASGEQFF.

Ten or more counts support this clonotype. The rearrangement joins TRBV20-1 to TRBJ2-7; 13 positions match TRBD2. Trimming cost V 3 bases and J 5 bases; bases outside gene matches: 7. Germline-derived CDR1 and CDR2 are DFQATT and SNEGSKA (reference sequence). This CDR3 is 15 amino acids long. Here the CDR3 DNA reads TGCAGTGCTAGGGAACTAGCGGGGGGGCCAAACGAGCAGTACTTC. Its translation: CSARELAGGPNEQYF.

The chain links TRBV4-2 to TRBJ2-3; 12 nucleotides agree with TRBD2. Germline V gene data show CDR1 as LGHNA and CDR2 as YNFKEQ. J was trimmed by 2 bases and V by 1 base; bases with no gene match: 7. The CDR3 spans 18 residues. The CDR3 here is CASSQGLAGDPDTDTQYF. DNA for the CDR3: TGTGCCAGCAGCCAAGGACTAGCGGGGGACCCGGACACAGATACGCAGTATTTT.

This clonotype has only a few counts. The V and J genes are TRBV19 and TRBJ2-7, with TRBD2 as a possible D gene (6 bases). This CDR3 region has 16 residues. V was clipped by 5 bases and J by 4 bases, with 21 bases between them. Germline V gives CDR1 LNHDA, CDR2 SQIVND (reference sequence). The CDR3 DNA follows: TGTGCCAGTAGTTTATCGGACTACCCCAGTCGGTACGAGCAGTACTTC. This translates into CASSLSDYPSRYEQYF.

This clonotype appeared a few times. The V gene is TRBV7-2, the J gene TRBJ2-5; the match to TRBD2 covers 10 bases. The J call may be in error: the DNA end matches TRBJ2-1 better. This CDR3 is built from 15 residues. Germline-derived CDR1 and CDR2 are SGHTA and FQGNSA. This chain's CDR3 is CASRQSGGAFNEQFF. The CDR3 DNA is TGTGCCAGCAGGCAAAGCGGGGGGGCATTTAATGAGCAGTTCTTC.

This clonotype showed up just a few times. V is TRBV29-1 and J is TRBJ2-7; D remains unclear. Germline loops: CDR1 SQVTM, CDR2 ANQGSEA. The CDR3 loop spans 15 amino acids. The V gene lost 1 base and the J gene lost 2 bases, with 15 bases spanning the gap. CDR3 nucleotide sequence: TGCAGCGTTGAAGTCGGCGACTTCGAAACCTACGAGCAGTACTTC. It translates to CSVEVGDFETYEQYF.

The chain recombines TRBV7-2 with TRBJ2-1, with D tentatively TRBD2 (5 bases). The CDR3 length is 17 residues. V was clipped by 4 bases and J by 3 bases, with 19 bases between them. The V gene's germline CDR1 is SGHTA and CDR2 FQGNSA. CDR3 DNA: TGTGCCAGCAGCTCGTTAGCCCAAGCGGCAGGCTACAATGAGCAGTTCTTC. It codes for CASSSLAQAAGYNEQFF.

The chain combines TRBV10-3 with TRBJ1-1, with D possibly being TRBD1 (6 bases). V was clipped by 5 bases and J by 10 bases, with 11 bases between them. The length of the CDR3 is 11 residues. CDR1 and CDR2 (germline): ENHRY, SYGVKD. The CDR3 sequence is CAISSGRGAFF. The DNA of the CDR3 is TGTGCCATCAGTTCCGGCAGGGGAGCTTTCTTT.

This clonotype was observed a few times. This rearrangement joins TRBV3-1 to TRBJ1-2; the D is unclear. This CDR3 comprises 16 residues. V lost 1 base, J lost 8 bases, and 20 bases lay in between. Germline lookup yields CDR1 LGHDT and CDR2 YNNKEL (reference sequence). The chain's CDR3 is CASSQGASEGLGGYTF. The CDR3 DNA is TGTGCCAGCAGCCAAGGAGCATCGGAAGGCTTGGGGGGCTACACCTTC.

This clonotype was detected a few times. The chain joins TRBV6-5 to TRBJ1-1; possibly TRBD1 for D (5 bases). This CDR3 has 14 residues. V lost 5 bases and J 11 bases, leaving 21 bases between the germline ends. Germline-derived CDR1 and CDR2 are MNHEY and SVGAGI. The CDR3 here is CASSAYAPGLRAFF. Here the CDR3 DNA reads TGTGCCAGCAGTGCCTACGCACCGGGACTACGGGCTTTCTTT.

This clonotype was found a few times. CDR3 amino acids: CASRTGQGASKNIQYF. The CDR3 nucleotides read TGTGCCAGCAGAACGGGACAGGGGGCATCCAAAAACATTCAGTACTTC. The chain employs TRBV2 and TRBJ2-4; 12 nucleotides match TRBD1. The germline CDR1 and CDR2 sequences are SNHLY and FYNNEI. V lost 6 bases to trimming and J lost 2 bases; unmatched junction nucleotides: 5. The CDR3 contains 16 residues.

This chain links TRBV28 with TRBJ2-4; D may be TRBD1 (8 bases). Germline V gene sequence: CDR1 MDHEN, CDR2 SYDVKM. CDR3 length: 15 amino acids. Trimming pared 6 bases from V and 9 bases from J, leaving 21 bases between. The CDR3 protein is CASSGGTGPLGIQYF. Here the CDR3 DNA reads TGTGCCAGCAGCGGGGGGACAGGACCTCTAGGCATTCAGTACTTC. Variable domain in full (rest from reference TRBV28 and TRBJ2-4): DVKVTQSSRYLVKRTGEKVFLECVQDMDHENMFWYRQDPGLGLRLIYFSYDVKMKEKGDIPEGYSVSREKKERFSLILESASTNQTSMYLCASSGGTGPLGIQYFGAGTRLSVL.

In its sample, this clonotype was seen a few times. V gene TRBV7-9 combines with J gene TRBJ2-7, with 9 bases matching TRBD1. Germline CDR1 and CDR2: SEHNR and FQNEAQ (reference sequence). V trimming: 8 bases; J trimming: 2 bases; junction bases outside the gene matches: 7. CDR3 length: 14 residues. The CDR3, as DNA: TGTGCCAGCTCGGCGGGACAGGGCACCTACGAGCAGTACTTC. It codes for CASSAGQGTYEQYF. Combining the CDR3 with reference TRBV7-9 and TRBJ2-7 gives the whole variable domain DTGVSQNPRHKITKRGQNVTFRCDPISEHNRLYWYRQTLGQGPEFLTYFQNEAQLEKSRLLSDRFSAERPKGSFSTLEIQRTEQGDSAMYLCASSAGQGTYEQYFGPGTRLTVT.

The genes are TRBV12-3 or TRBV12-4 and TRBJ2-7; 8 bases line up with TRBD2. After removal of 8 bases from V and 6 bases from J, the junction contained 12 bases not matched to a gene. The CDR3 totals 14 residues. CDR3 residues: CASGQTGLEGEQYF. Written as DNA, the CDR3 is TGTGCCAGCGGTCAGACGGGACTAGAAGGCGAGCAGTACTTC.

The CDR3 DNA reads as TGTGCCAGCAGGCCGACAGGTATTAGCTCCTACAATGAGCAGTTCTTC. This translates into CASRPTGISSYNEQFF. The J gene is TRBJ2-1, the V gene TRBV5-6, with a weak D call TRBD1 (6 bases). V lost 5 bases and J lost 0, with 15 bases in between. Looked up from germline, CDR1 is SGHDT and CDR2 is YYEEEE. The CDR3 extends over 16 amino acids.

This clonotype was recorded a few times. This chain uses TRBV2 with TRBJ2-3; 9 bases are a match to TRBD2. This CDR3 spans 17 amino acids. Germline assignment: CDR1 SNHLY and CDR2 FYNNEI. Trimming at V came to 0 bases and at J to 11 bases, leaving 15 bases not matched to a gene. In nucleotides, the CDR3 is TGTGCCAGCAGTGAAGCTGGCGGGGGGGCCGGAGATCTAATGCAGTATTTT. This encodes CASSEAGGGAGDLMQYF.

This clonotype was counted between two and nine times. The chain is built from TRBV9 and TRBJ2-3, with 8 nucleotides matching TRBD2. Trimming cost V 0 bases and J 2 bases; bases outside gene matches: 8. The germline V gene encodes CDR1 SGDLS and CDR2 YYNGEE. The CDR3 has 17 amino acids. The DNA for the CDR3 is TGTGCCAGCAGCGTAGGGTCCGGGACTAGAGACACAGATACGCAGTATTTT. It yields the protein CASSVGSGTRDTDTQYF.

This clonotype was found a few times. V and J are TRBV14 and TRBJ1-1; 7 nucleotides align to TRBD1. CDR1 SGHDN and CDR2 FVKESK come from the germline V gene. The CDR3 covers 14 residues. Trimming at V came to 1 base and at J to 9 bases, leaving 8 bases not matched to a gene. CDR3 residues: CASSQGSVDRKAFF. The CDR3 bases are TGTGCCAGCAGCCAAGGGTCCGTGGACAGGAAAGCTTTCTTT.

V is TRBV28 and J is TRBJ1-5, with D perhaps TRBD1 (5 bases). This CDR3 has 16 residues. The ends were cut back, 5 bases at V and 3 bases at J, with 17 bases in the middle. Germline CDR1 is MDHEN and CDR2 is SYDVKM. The DNA for the CDR3 is TGTGCCAGCAGTCCCGATTCAGGGAAATTCAATCAGCCCCAGCATTTT. It yields the protein CASSPDSGKFNQPQHF.

The chain employs TRBV12-5 and TRBJ1-6; TRBD1 matches at 9 bases. The CDR3 spans 14 residues. Germline V gene lookup returns CDR1 LGHNT and CDR2 FRNRAP. Trimming removed 7 bases from V and 7 bases from J; junction bases left unmatched: 5. DNA for the CDR3: TGTGCTAGTGCTCCGGGACAGGGAAATTCACCCCTCCACTTT. Translated, it gives CASAPGQGNSPLHF.